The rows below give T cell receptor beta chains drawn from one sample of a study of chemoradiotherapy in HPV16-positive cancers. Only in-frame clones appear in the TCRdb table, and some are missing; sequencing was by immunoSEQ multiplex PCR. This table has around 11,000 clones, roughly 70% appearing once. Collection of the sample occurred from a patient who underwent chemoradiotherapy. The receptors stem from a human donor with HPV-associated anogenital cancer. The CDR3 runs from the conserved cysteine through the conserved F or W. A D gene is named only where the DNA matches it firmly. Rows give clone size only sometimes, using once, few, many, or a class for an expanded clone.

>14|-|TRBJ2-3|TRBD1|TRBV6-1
CATYRGRFADTQYF
TGTGCCACCTACAGGGGTCGGTTTGCAGATACGCAGTATTTT
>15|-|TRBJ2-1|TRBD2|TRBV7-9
CASSLQAGESHEQFF
TGTGCCAGCAGCCTCCAAGCGGGAGAGTCCCATGAGCAGTTCTTC
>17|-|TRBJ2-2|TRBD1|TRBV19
CASSGTAVRSNTGELFF
TGTGCCAGTAGCGGGACAGCCGTCCGATCGAACACCGGGGAGCTGTTTTTT
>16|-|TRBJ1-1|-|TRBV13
CASTNREGGGGAEAFF
TGTGCCAGCACCAATAGGGAGGGGGGCGGCGGGGCTGAAGCTTTCTTT
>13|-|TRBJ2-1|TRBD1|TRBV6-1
CASRLDRVSEQFF
TGTGCCAGCAGATTGGACAGGGTGAGCGAGCAGTTCTTC
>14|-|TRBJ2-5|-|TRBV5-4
CASSLYGGPKTQYF
TGTGCCAGCAGCCTCTACGGGGGGCCAAAGACCCAGTACTTC
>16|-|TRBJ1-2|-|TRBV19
CASSPPNSRGNYGYTF
TGTGCCAGTAGTCCCCCCAATAGCAGGGGAAACTATGGCTACACCTTC
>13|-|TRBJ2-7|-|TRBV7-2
CASSPHSAYEQYF
TGTGCCAGCAGCCCTCACTCCGCCTACGAGCAGTACTTC
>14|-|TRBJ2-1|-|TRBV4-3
CASSQDSYRGQQFF
TGCGCCAGCAGCCAAGATAGCTACCGGGGACAGCAGTTCTTC
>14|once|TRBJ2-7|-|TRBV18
CASSPPSGFDEQYF
TGTGCCAGCTCACCACCGTCCGGGTTCGACGAGCAGTACTTC
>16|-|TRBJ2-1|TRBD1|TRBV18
CASSPAWTGVGNEQFF
TGTGCCAGCTCACCGGCCTGGACAGGGGTCGGGAATGAGCAGTTCTTC
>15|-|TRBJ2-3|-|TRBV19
CASIGWQMNTDTQYF
TGTGCCAGTATAGGCTGGCAAATGAACACAGATACGCAGTATTTT
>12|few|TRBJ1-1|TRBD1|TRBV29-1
CSVGTANTEAFF
TGCAGCGTAGGGACAGCGAACACTGAAGCTTTCTTT
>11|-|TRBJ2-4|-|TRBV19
CASSIGRIQYF
TGTGCCAGTAGTATTGGGCGTATTCAGTACTTC
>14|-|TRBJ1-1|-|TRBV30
CAWSGGVTNTEAFF
TGTGCCTGGAGTGGAGGGGTTACGAACACTGAAGCTTTCTTT
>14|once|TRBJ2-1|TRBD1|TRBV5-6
CASSPGTDYNEQFF
TGTGCCAGCAGCCCAGGGACAGACTACAATGAGCAGTTCTTC
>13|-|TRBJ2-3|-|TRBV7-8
CASSFSRTDTQYF
TGTGCCAGCAGCTTTTCCCGGACAGATACGCAGTATTTT
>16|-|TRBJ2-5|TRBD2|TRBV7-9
CASSTLGLAVRETQYF
TGTGCCAGCAGCACTTTGGGACTAGCGGTCCGGGAGACCCAGTACTTC
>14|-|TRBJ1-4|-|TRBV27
CASSLTGDNEKLFF
TGTGCCAGCAGTTTGACGGGAGATAATGAAAAACTGTTTTTT
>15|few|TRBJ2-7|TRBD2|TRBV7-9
CASSSIAGVSYEQYF
TGTGCCAGCAGCTCCATAGCGGGAGTCTCCTACGAGCAGTACTTC
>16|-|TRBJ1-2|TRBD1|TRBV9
CASSPRADRGRLGYTF
TGTGCCAGCAGCCCGAGGGCGGACAGGGGTAGGTTGGGCTACACCTTC
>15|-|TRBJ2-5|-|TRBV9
CASSVGGVVQETQYF
TGTGCCAGCAGCGTAGGCGGGGTGGTCCAAGAGACCCAGTACTTC
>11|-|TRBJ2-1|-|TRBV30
CAWSYSPIPFF
TGTGCCTGGAGTTACTCTCCCATCCCCTTCTTC
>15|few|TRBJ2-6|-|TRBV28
CASSLHDSGANVLTF
TGTGCCAGCAGTTTGCACGACTCTGGGGCCAACGTCCTGACTTTC
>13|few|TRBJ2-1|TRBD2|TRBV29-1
CSVEGLAFNEQFF
TGCAGCGTTGAGGGACTAGCCTTCAATGAGCAGTTCTTC
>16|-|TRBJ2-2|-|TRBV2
CASSDSGRVSTGELFF
TGTGCCAGCAGTGACTCCGGGAGAGTGAGCACCGGGGAGCTGTTTTTT
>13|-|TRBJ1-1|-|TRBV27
CASSIQGNTEAFF
TGTGCCAGCAGCATACAGGGGAACACTGAAGCTTTCTTT
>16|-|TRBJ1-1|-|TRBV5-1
CASSALAPSGDTEAFF
TGCGCCAGCAGCGCACTGGCCCCCAGCGGAGACACTGAAGCTTTCTTT
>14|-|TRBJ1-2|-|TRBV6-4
CASSDSIEADGYTF
TGTGCCAGCAGTGACTCGATTGAGGCGGATGGCTACACCTTC
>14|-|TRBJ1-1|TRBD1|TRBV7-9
CASSLAGTATFGFF
TGTGCCAGCAGCTTAGCGGGGACAGCTACCTTCGGTTTCTTT
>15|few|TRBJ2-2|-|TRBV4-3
CASSQEQMNTGELFF
TGCGCCAGCAGCCAAGAACAGATGAACACCGGGGAGCTGTTTTTT
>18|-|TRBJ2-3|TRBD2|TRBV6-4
CASSAGLAGAGSVDTQYF
TGTGCCAGCAGTGCGGGGCTAGCGGGGGCCGGCAGTGTGGATACGCAGTATTTT
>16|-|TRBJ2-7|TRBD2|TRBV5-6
CASSLLAGGTLYEQYF
TGTGCCAGCAGCCTACTAGCGGGAGGGACCCTCTACGAGCAGTACTTC
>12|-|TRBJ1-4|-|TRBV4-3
CASSQVREKLFF
TGCGCCAGCAGCCAAGTACGAGAAAAACTGTTTTTT
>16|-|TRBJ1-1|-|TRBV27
CASSLNPVGHNTEAFF
TGTGCCAGCAGTTTAAACCCCGTTGGGCATAACACTGAAGCTTTCTTT
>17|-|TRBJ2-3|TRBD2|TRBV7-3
CASSPGGLAGGADTQYF
TGTGCCAGCAGCCCAGGGGGACTAGCGGGAGGAGCAGATACGCAGTATTTT
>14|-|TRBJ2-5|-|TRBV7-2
CASSPFGGTETQYF
TGTGCCAGCAGCCCCTTTGGGGGGACTGAGACCCAGTACTTC
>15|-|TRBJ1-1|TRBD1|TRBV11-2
CASSLGTGVNTEAFF
TGTGCCAGCAGCTTAGGGACAGGCGTGAACACTGAAGCTTTCTTT
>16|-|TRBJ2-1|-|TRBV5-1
CASSLGVYRSYNEQFF
TGCGCCAGCAGCCTGGGGGTGTACCGCTCCTACAATGAGCAGTTCTTC
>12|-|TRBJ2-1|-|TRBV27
CASSFSEGGQFF
TGTGCCAGCAGTTTTTCCGAGGGGGGGCAGTTCTTC
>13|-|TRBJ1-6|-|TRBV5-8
CASSLVRSSPLHF
TGTGCCAGCAGCTTGGTAAGATCTTCACCCCTCCACTTT
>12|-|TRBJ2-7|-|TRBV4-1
CASSQDSYEQYF
TGCGCCAGCAGCCAAGACTCCTACGAGCAGTACTTC
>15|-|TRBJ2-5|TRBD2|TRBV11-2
CASSLDPGGTETQYF
TGTGCCAGCAGCTTAGATCCGGGGGGGACAGAGACCCAGTACTTC
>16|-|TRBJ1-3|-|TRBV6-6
CASSSRLSKDGNTIYF
TGTGCCAGCAGTTCCCGGCTCTCCAAGGACGGAAACACCATATATTTT
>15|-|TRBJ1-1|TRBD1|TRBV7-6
CASSLAARQGFEAFF
TGTGCCAGCAGCTTAGCCGCGCGACAGGGGTTTGAAGCTTTCTTT
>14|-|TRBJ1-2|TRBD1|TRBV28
CASSTGTGVGGYTF
TGTGCCAGCAGTACGGGGACAGGGGTGGGTGGCTACACCTTC
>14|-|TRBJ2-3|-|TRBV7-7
CASSPSVGSDTQYF
TGTGCCAGCAGCCCGTCCGTAGGGTCAGATACGCAGTATTTT
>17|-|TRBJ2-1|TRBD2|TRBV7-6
CASSQEGGGAFYNEQFF
TGTGCCAGCAGCCAAGAGGGCGGGGGGGCCTTCTACAATGAGCAGTTCTTC
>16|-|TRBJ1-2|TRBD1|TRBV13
CASSGIATGGDYGYTF
TGTGCCAGCAGCGGAATTGCGACAGGGGGCGACTATGGCTACACCTTC
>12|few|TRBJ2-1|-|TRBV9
CASSVVEDNQFF
TGTGCCAGCAGCGTAGTCGAGGACAATCAGTTCTTC
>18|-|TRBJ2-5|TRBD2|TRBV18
CASSPPPLTSGSGKTQYF
TGTGCCAGCTCACCTCCCCCGCTGACTAGCGGGAGTGGCAAGACCCAGTACTTC